This T cell receptor beta chain emerged from a study of early T cells in non-severe SARS-CoV-2 infection. Study summary: From unsorted whole blood, bulk RNA was sequenced, and the chains remained unpaired.

TCRdb analysed the 5' RACE reads with MiXCR anew, one entry per CDR3 protein. This table has 45,000 to 65,000 distinct CDR3 sequences, approximately 10% appearing once. The sample taken for sequencing was whole blood. The receptor was isolated from an adult who was a healthcare worker with PCR-confirmed SARS-CoV-2 infection or an uninfected control (not recorded which).

Written as DNA, the CDR3 is TGTGCCAGCAGTGAATTCGGCGGGCCCAGCACAGATACGCAGTATTTT. The encoded protein is CASSEFGGPSTDTQYF. The chain uses TRBV25-1 and TRBJ2-3, with D possibly being TRBD2 (5 bases). This CDR3 is built from 16 residues. Trimming left V 1 base short and J 0 bases short, with 11 bases between. Per germline, CDR1 MGHDK and CDR2 SYGVNS.